A single sample gave rise to the 7 T cell receptor beta chains below, sequenced in a study of OX40 agonist ivuxolimab in advanced cancers. The table came from immunoSEQ multiplex PCR; TCRdb's copy has only in-frame clones and leaves some out. The sample contains 150,000 to 180,000 clones, 85% to 95% of which appear only once. The specimen was CD4+ or CD8+ T cells sorted from blood, collected in a trial of the OX40 agonist ivuxolimab. These receptors were taken from an adult with an advanced solid tumor such as melanoma, head and neck, liver or kidney cancer.

V gene TRBV7-2 combines with J gene TRBJ1-3, with D hard to call. The CDR3 spans 15 residues. Germline V lookup: CDR1 SGHTA, CDR2 FQGNSA. The V and J ends lost 2 bases and 5 bases respectively, with 13 bases between them. The CDR3 DNA is TGTGCCAGCAGCTTAATCCTGGGCAGCCGAAACACCATATATTTT. Its protein product is CASSLILGSRNTIYF. The entire variable domain, with the rest obtained from reference TRBV7-2 and TRBJ1-3, is as follows: GAGVSQSPSNKVTEKGKDVELRCDPISGHTALYWYRQSLGQGLEFLIYFQGNSAPDKSGLPSDRFSAERTGGSVSTLTIQRTQQEDSAVYLCASSLILGSRNTIYFGEGSWLTVV.

The chain recombines TRBV15 with TRBJ2-7, with TRBD1 matching over 8 bases. Trimming cost V 3 bases and J 7 bases; bases outside gene matches: 8. Germline lookup yields CDR1 LNHNV and CDR2 YYDKDF (reference sequence). The CDR3 is 14 amino acids. The CDR3 DNA sequence: TGTGCCACCAGCAGGGACAGGGTCACGGGGGAGCAGTACTTC. Amino acid sequence: CATSRDRVTGEQYF.

The CDR3 region is CASSLQSEGFYGYTF. The CDR3 region has the DNA TGTGCCAGCAGTTTACAGAGTGAGGGGTTCTATGGCTACACCTTC. The rearrangement joins TRBV27 to TRBJ1-2, with D possibly matching TRBD1 (5 bases). The germline V gene encodes CDR1 MNHEY and CDR2 SMNVEV (reference sequence). CDR3 size: 15 residues. Trimming left V 2 bases short and J 4 bases short, with 14 bases between.

The chain uses TRBV5-4 and TRBJ1-5, with 8 nucleotides matching TRBD1. The CDR3 has 16 residues. Trimming took 5 bases from V and 1 from J; bases not matched to a gene: 8. Germline-derived CDR1 and CDR2 are SGHNT and YYREEE (reference sequence). In DNA form, the CDR3 reads TGTGCCAGCAGTTTCTACAACAGGGGGAGCAATCAGCCCCAGCATTTT. Amino acid sequence: CASSFYNRGSNQPQHF.

This chain links TRBV19 with TRBJ2-6; the D is unclear. V shed 5 bases and J shed 0 bases, with 11 bases lying between them. The CDR3 spans 16 residues. The germline V gene has CDR1 LNHDA and CDR2 SQIVND (reference sequence). CDR3 region: CASSSPSASGANVLTF. The CDR3 DNA reads as TGTGCCAGTAGTTCCCCCTCGGCCTCTGGGGCCAACGTCCTGACTTTC.

This clone occurred once. V gene TRBV28 combines with J gene TRBJ2-1; 11 bases align to TRBD2. Looked up from germline, CDR1 is MDHEN and CDR2 is SYDVKM. CDR3 size: 19 residues. Germline trimming cut 3 bases from V and 5 bases from J; bases unmatched to any gene: 15. CDR3 region: CASSLGLAGGLMNHNEQFF. The DNA of the CDR3 is TGTGCCAGCAGTTTGGGATTAGCGGGGGGGCTTATGAACCACAATGAGCAGTTCTTC.

The rearrangement uses TRBV19 and TRBJ1-2; D is possibly TRBD1 (6 bases). The CDR3 covers 15 residues. The V gene's germline CDR1 is LNHDA and CDR2 SQIVND (reference sequence). V was shortened by 5 bases and J by 0 bases, with 13 bases between the two germline ends. The CDR3 bases are TGTGCCAGTAGTGCACAACAGGGCGCTAACTATGGCTACACCTTC. Encoded protein: CASSAQQGANYGYTF. Full variable domain (missing parts from reference TRBV19 and TRBJ1-2): DGGITQSPKYLFRKEGQNVTLSCEQNLNHDAMYWYRQDPGQGLRLIYYSQIVNDFQKGDIAEGYSVSREKKESFPLTVTSAQKNPTAFYLCASSAQQGANYGYTFGSGTRLTVV.